This T cell receptor beta chain was sequenced for a study of Tregs in tolerant kidney transplant recipients. Points from the study as a whole: Donor-specific Treg expansion exceeded global Treg expansion in tolerant patients, suggesting antigen drive.

The method was immunoSEQ multiplex PCR; TCRdb's version includes in-frame clones alone and lacks a portion of them. Among tens of thousands of clones listed, approximately 91% were seen once. As regards this clone: As yet, its antigen is unknown.

Unstimulated regulatory T cells (CD4+CD25+CD127-), CD4+CD25- non-regulatory cells, CD4 and CD8 cells were FACS-sorted from thawed PBMCs. The TCR sequence derives from a human donor who received a combined kidney and bone marrow transplant. Sequenced here: CD4+ T cells from blood, sampled before the transplant.

For the CDR3, the DNA is TGTGCCAGCAGGACAGGGGGGGGTGGAGAAAAACTGTTTTTT. Its protein product is CASRTGGGGEKLFF. The chain recombines TRBV28 with TRBJ1-4, with 9 bases identical to TRBD1. The germline gives CDR1 MDHEN, CDR2 SYDVKM. After removal of 6 bases from V and 8 bases from J, the junction contained 7 bases not matched to a gene. There are 14 residues in the CDR3.